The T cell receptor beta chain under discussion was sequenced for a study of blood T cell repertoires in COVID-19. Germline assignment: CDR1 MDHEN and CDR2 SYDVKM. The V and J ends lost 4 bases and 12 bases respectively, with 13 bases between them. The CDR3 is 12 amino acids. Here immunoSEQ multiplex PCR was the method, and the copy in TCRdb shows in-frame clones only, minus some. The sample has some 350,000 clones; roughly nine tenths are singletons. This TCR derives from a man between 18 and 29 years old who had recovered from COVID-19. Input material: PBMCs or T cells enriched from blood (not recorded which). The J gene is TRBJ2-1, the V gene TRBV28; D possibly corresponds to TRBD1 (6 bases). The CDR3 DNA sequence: TGTGCCAGCAGTTCGACAGGCCCCGGGCAGTTCTTC. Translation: CASSSTGPGQFF.